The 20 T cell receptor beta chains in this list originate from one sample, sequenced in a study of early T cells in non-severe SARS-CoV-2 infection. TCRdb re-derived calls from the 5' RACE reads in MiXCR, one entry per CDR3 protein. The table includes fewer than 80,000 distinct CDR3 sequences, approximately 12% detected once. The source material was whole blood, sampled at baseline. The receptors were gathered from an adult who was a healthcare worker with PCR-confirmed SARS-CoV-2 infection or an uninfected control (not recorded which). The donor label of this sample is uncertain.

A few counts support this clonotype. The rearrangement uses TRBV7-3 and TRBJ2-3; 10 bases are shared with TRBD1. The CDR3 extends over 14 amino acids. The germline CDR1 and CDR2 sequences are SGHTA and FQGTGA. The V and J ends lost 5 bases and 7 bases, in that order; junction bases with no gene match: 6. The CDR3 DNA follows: TGTGCCAGCAGCCCGGGACAGGGGCGTTATACGCAGTATTTT. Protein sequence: CASSPGQGRYTQYF.

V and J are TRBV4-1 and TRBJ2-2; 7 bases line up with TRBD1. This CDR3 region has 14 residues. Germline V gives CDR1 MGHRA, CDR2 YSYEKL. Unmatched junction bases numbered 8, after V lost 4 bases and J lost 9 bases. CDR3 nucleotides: TGCGCCAGCAGCCCACGGACAGGCGAGCGGGAGCTGTTTTTT. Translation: CASSPRTGERELFF.

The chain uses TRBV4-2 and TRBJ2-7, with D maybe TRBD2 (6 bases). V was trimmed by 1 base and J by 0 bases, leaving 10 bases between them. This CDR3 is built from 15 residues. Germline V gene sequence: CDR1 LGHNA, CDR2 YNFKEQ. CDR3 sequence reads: CASSQVAGSSYEQYV. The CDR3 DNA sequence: TGTGCCAGCAGCCAAGTGGCGGGGAGCTCCTACGAGCAGTACGTC.

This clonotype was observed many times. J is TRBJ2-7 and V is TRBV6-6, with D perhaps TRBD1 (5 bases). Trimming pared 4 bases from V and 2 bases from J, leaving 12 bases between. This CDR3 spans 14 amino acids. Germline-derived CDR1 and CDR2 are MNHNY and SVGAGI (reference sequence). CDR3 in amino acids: CASSWSPGPYEQYV. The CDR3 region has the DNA TGTGCCAGCAGTTGGTCCCCAGGGCCCTACGAGCAGTACGTC.

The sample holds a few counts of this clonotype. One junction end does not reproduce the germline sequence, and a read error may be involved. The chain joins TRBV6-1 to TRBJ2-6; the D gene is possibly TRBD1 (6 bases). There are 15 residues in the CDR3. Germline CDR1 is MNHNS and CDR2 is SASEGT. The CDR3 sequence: CASREGGSGANVLTF. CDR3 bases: TGTGCCAGCAGAGAAGGGGGATCTGGGGCCAACGTCCTGACTTTC.

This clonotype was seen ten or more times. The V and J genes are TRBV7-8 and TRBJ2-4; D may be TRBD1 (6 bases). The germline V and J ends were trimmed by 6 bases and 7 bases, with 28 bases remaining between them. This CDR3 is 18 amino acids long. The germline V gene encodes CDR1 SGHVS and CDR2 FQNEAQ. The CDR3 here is CASSEFRPGQGKVNIQYF. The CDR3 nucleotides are TGTGCCAGCAGTGAATTCCGCCCAGGTCAGGGGAAAGTCAACATTCAGTACTTC.

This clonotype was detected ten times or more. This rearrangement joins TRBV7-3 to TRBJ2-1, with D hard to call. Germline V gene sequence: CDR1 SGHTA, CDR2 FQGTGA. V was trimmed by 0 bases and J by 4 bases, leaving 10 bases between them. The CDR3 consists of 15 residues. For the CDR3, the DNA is TGTGCCAGCAGCTTAACTAGGGCGGATTACAATGAGCAGTTCTTC. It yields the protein CASSLTRADYNEQFF.

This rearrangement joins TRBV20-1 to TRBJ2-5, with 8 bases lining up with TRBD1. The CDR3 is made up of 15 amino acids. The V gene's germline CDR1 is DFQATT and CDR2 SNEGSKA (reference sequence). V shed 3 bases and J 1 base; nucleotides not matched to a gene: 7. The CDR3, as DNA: TGCAGTGCTAGCAACTATGACAGGGGCCAAGAGACCCAGTACTTC. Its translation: CSASNYDRGQETQYF.

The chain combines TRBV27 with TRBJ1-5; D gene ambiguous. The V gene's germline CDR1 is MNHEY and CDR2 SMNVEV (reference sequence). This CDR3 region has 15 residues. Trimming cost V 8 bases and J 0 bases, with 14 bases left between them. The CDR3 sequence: CASSRGAYSNQPQHF. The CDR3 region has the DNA TGTGCCAGCTCTCGCGGAGCCTATAGCAATCAGCCCCAGCATTTT.

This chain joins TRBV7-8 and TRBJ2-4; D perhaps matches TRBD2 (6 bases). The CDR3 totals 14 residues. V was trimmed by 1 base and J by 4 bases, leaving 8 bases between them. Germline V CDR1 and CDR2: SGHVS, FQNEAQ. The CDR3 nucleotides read TGTGCCAGCAGCTTAGTAGGAGGGAAAAACATTCAGTACTTC. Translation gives CASSLVGGKNIQYF.

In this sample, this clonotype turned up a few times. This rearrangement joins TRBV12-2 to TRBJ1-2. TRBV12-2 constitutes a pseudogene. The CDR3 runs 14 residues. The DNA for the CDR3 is TGTGCAAGTCGCTTCAGGAGGATGAACTATGGCTACACCTTC. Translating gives CASRFRRMNYGYTF.

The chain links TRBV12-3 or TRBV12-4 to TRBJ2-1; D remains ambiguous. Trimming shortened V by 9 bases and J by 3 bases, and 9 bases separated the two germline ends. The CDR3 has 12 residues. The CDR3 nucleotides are TGTGCCAGTACAACCCACTACAATGAGCAGTTCTTC. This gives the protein CASTTHYNEQFF.

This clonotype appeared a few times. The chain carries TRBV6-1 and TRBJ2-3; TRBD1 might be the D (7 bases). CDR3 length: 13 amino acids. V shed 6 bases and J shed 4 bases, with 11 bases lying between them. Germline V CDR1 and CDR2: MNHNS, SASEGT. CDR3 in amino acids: CASSRGAPDTQYF. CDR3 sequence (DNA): TGTGCCAGCAGCAGGGGGGCCCCAGATACGCAGTATTTT.

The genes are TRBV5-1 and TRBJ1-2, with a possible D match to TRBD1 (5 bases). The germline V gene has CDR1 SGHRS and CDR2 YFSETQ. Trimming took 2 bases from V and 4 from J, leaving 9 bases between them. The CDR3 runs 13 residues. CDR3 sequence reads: CASSFDSSYGYTF. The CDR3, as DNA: TGCGCCAGCAGCTTCGACAGTAGCTATGGCTACACCTTC. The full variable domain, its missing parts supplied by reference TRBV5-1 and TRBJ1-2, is KAGVTQTPRYLIKTRGQQVTLSCSPISGHRSVSWYQQTPGQGLQFLFEYFSETQRNKGNFPGRFSGRQFSNSRSEMNVSTLELGDSALYLCASSFDSSYGYTFGSGTRLTVV.

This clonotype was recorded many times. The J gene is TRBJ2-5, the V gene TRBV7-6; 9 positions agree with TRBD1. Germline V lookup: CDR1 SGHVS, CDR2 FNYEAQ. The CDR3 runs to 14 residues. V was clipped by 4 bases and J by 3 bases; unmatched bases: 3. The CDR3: CASSWTGAEETQYF. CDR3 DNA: TGTGCCAGCAGCTGGACAGGGGCCGAAGAGACCCAGTACTTC.

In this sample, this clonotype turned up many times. The CDR3 nucleotides are TGTGCCAGTAGTTCTACAGGGGGAGAGACCCAGTACTTC. Translation gives CASSSTGGETQYF. This sequence joins TRBV19 and TRBJ2-5, with 8 bases aligning to TRBD1. The CDR3 contains 13 residues. Germline V gene data show CDR1 as LNHDA and CDR2 as SQIVND (reference sequence). J lost 4 bases, V lost 5 bases, and 3 bases had no gene match.

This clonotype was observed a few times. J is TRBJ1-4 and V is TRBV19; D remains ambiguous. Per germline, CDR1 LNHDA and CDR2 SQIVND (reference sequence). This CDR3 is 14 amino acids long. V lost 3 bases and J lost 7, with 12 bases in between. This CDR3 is CASSISSSGEKLFF. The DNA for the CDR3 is TGTGCCAGTAGTATTTCCTCCTCGGGTGAAAAACTGTTTTTT.

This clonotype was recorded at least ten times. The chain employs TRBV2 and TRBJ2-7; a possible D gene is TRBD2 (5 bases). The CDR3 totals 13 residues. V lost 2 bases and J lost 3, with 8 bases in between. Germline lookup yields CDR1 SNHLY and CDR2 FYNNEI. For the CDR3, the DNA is TGTGCCAGCAGTGAATACGGGAACTACGAGCAGTACGTC. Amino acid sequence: CASSEYGNYEQYV.

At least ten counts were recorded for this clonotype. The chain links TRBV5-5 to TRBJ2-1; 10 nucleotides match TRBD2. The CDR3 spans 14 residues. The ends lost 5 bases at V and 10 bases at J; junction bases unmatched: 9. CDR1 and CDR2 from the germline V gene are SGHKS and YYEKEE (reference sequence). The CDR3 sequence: CASSVLAGDPEQFF. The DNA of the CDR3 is TGTGCCAGCAGTGTTCTAGCGGGGGACCCGGAGCAGTTCTTC.

DNA of the CDR3: TGCAGCGTTCTTACAGGAACACAGGGGGCTTACCGGACCGGGGAGCTGTTTTTT. It codes for CSVLTGTQGAYRTGELFF. The V gene is TRBV29-1, the J gene TRBJ2-2; 9 bases are shared with TRBD1. CDR1 and CDR2 (germline): SQVTM, ANQGSEA. V gave up 5 bases and J gave up 5 bases; unmatched junction bases: 18. The CDR3 sequence is 18 residues long.